This passage covers 17 T cell receptor beta chains from one sample sequenced in a study of post-analysis software for immune sequencing data. Built from TCR beta cDNA, the libraries had unique molecular identifiers in them. TCRdb itself ran the PCR reads through MiXCR, one entry per CDR3 protein. The sample has approximately 260,000 distinct CDR3 sequences, about 38% seen once. Overall study results and limits: There were about five TRBV segments more frequent in patients than controls, and TRBV5-6, TRBV5-1 and TRBV20-1 were among them.

Antigens of these TCRs are unknown. Material for sequencing was blood. Receptors were obtained from a girl aged 10 to 17 with multiple sclerosis.

This clonotype was observed a few times. A much larger clone lies one base from this, so it may be a read error. The chain uses TRBV7-9 and TRBJ2-5; possibly TRBD2 for D (5 bases). Trimming cost V 5 bases and J 11 bases, with 27 bases left between them. In germline, CDR1 is SEHNR, CDR2 FQNEAQ (reference sequence). This CDR3 comprises 16 residues. The CDR3 DNA reads TGTGCCAGCAGCCTCCCAAGCGGCCCTTATGATAATGAGCAGTACTTC. Translation: CASSLPSGPYDNEQYF.

At least ten counts were recorded for this clonotype. The V call is TRBV24-1, the J call TRBJ1-5, with 8 nucleotides matching TRBD1. Trimming cost V 9 bases and J 0 bases; bases outside gene matches: 9. The germline gives CDR1 KGHDR, CDR2 SFDVKD. This CDR3 spans 16 amino acids. The CDR3 coding sequence is TGTGCCACCGAGGCAGGGGGCCAAGGTAGCAATCAGCCCCAGCATTTT. As protein: CATEAGGQGSNQPQHF.

This clonotype was observed at least ten times. This chain links TRBV29-1 with TRBJ2-3; D is uncertain. Germline V gives CDR1 SQVTM, CDR2 ANQGSEA. V shed 4 bases and J shed 1 base, with 12 bases lying between them. This CDR3 spans 14 amino acids. The CDR3, as DNA: TGCAGCGTTGTACTCGTACGAGGCACAGATACGCAGTATTTT. As protein: CSVVLVRGTDTQYF.

Comment on this clonotype: A single base separates this from a much larger clone, so it may be a read error. This chain connects TRBV5-1 to TRBJ1-1; the D is unclear. Trimming shortened V by 4 bases and J by 0 bases, and 13 bases separated the two germline ends. The CDR3 sequence is 15 residues long. From germline, CDR1 is SGHRS and CDR2 YFSETQ. The CDR3 loop reads CASSPSGVLNTEAFF. CDR3 bases: TGCGCCAGCAGCCCAAGCGGGGTCTTGAACACTGAAGCTTTCTTT.

In this sample, this clonotype turned up many times. This rearrangement joins TRBV5-5 to TRBJ2-5, with D possibly TRBD2 on 5 matching bases. This CDR3 has 14 amino acids. The germline V gene has CDR1 SGHKS and CDR2 YYEKEE (reference sequence). The V and J ends lost 3 bases and 4 bases respectively, with 13 bases between them. Here the CDR3 reads CASSSSNPGETQYF. DNA of the CDR3: TGTGCCAGCAGCTCTAGCAACCCGGGAGAGACCCAGTACTTC.

The sample holds many counts of this clonotype. This sequence joins TRBV6-6 and TRBJ2-3; 8 bases match TRBD2. The CDR3 has 17 residues. Germline-derived CDR1 and CDR2 are MNHNY and SVGAGI (reference sequence). J was trimmed by 0 bases and V by 0 bases; bases with no gene match: 5. DNA for the CDR3: TGTGCCAGCAGTTACTCGACTCCTAGCGGGAGCACAGATACGCAGTATTTT. It is translated as CASSYSTPSGSTDTQYF.

A note on this clonotype: Its ends do not fully match the called genes, so a read error is possible. This sequence joins TRBV29-1 and TRBJ1-1; D remains ambiguous. This CDR3 comprises 14 residues. The germline gives CDR1 SQVTM, CDR2 ANQGSEA. CDR3 coding DNA: TGCAGCGTCGAAGGCAGGCTGAGGAACACTGAAGCTTTCTTT. It yields the protein CSVEGRLRNTEAFF.

At least ten counts were recorded for this clonotype. V and J are TRBV27 and TRBJ2-3, with no clear D. Trimming removed 10 bases at V and 4 bases at J, with 12 bases between. The V gene's germline CDR1 is MNHEY and CDR2 SMNVEV (reference sequence). CDR3 size: 12 residues. CDR3 protein: CATQLGSDTQYF. The DNA for the CDR3 is TGTGCCACACAGCTGGGCTCAGATACGCAGTATTTT.

This chain connects TRBV28 to TRBJ1-4; no reliable D call. Germline-derived CDR1 and CDR2 are MDHEN and SYDVKM. The V and J ends lost 6 bases and 6 bases respectively, with 14 bases between them. CDR3 length: 14 amino acids. CDR3 protein: CASRSNPLYEKLFF. CDR3 coding DNA: TGTGCCAGCAGGTCTAATCCCCTTTATGAAAAACTGTTTTTT.

The sample holds one count of this clonotype. A much larger clone lies one base from this, so it may be a read error. The rearrangement uses TRBV20-1 and TRBJ1-4, with D possibly being TRBD1 (5 bases). Per the germline V gene, CDR1 is DFQATT and CDR2 is SNEGSKA (reference sequence). The CDR3 consists of 15 residues. CDR3 residues: CSARSIDRTNEKRFF. In DNA, the CDR3 is TGCAGTGCTAGATCTATAGACAGAACTAATGAAAAACGGTTTTTT.

The J gene is TRBJ2-2, the V gene TRBV2, with 8 nucleotides matching TRBD1. The junction had 9 bases not matched to a gene; V was cut back by 7 bases and J by 5 bases. This CDR3 comprises 15 residues. CDR1 SNHLY and CDR2 FYNNEI come from the germline V gene. CDR3 protein: CASKPGTGGTGELFF. The CDR3 nucleotides read TGTGCCAGCAAACCCGGGACAGGAGGAACCGGGGAGCTGTTTTTT.

This clonotype was counted ten times or more. V usage is TRBV20-1 and J usage is TRBJ2-5; D is unclear. The CDR3 sequence is 11 residues long. Trimming stripped 3 bases from V and 7 bases from J, with 9 bases between. The germline CDR1 and CDR2 sequences are DFQATT and SNEGSKA (reference sequence). This CDR3 is CSASLDGTQYF. In nucleotides, the CDR3 is TGCAGTGCTAGTCTCGATGGGACCCAGTACTTC.

Points on this clonotype: This could be a read error, since a much larger clone is one nucleotide away. The genes are TRBV20-1 and TRBJ2-1; possibly TRBD1 for D (7 bases). This CDR3 spans 16 amino acids. CDR1 and CDR2 (germline): DFQATT, SNEGSKA (reference sequence). Trimming shortened V by 6 bases and J by 3 bases, and 21 bases separated the two germline ends. CDR3 bases: TGCAGTGCGCACAGGGAGGTCCAGGGGGGCTACAATGAGCAGTTCTTC. Amino acid sequence: CSAHREVQGGYNEQFF.

V gene TRBV24-1 combines with J gene TRBJ2-3; no clear D. Trimming cost V 2 bases and J 4 bases, with 9 bases left between them. This CDR3 spans 14 amino acids. CDR1 is KGHDR and CDR2 is SFDVKD in the germline V gene. DNA of the CDR3: TGTGCCACCAGTGATTCCAGTAGGGCAGATACGCAGTATTTT. As protein: CATSDSSRADTQYF.

This clonotype was found many times. V is TRBV29-1 and J is TRBJ1-1, with 8 bases matching TRBD1. CDR1 and CDR2 (germline): SQVTM, ANQGSEA. This CDR3 is 13 amino acids long. V shed 5 bases, J shed 1 base, and the junction held 3 bases outside the gene matches. The CDR3 region has the DNA TGCAGCGTTCGGGGACAGGCGAACACTGAAGCTTTCTTT. This sequence encodes CSVRGQANTEAFF.

This clonotype was found a few times. The V and J genes are TRBV6-5 and TRBJ2-3, with a tentative D call TRBD2 (5 bases). The CDR3 covers 16 residues. The germline gives CDR1 MNHEY, CDR2 SVGAGI. With 0 bases removed from V and 0 bases from J, the gap between germline ends came to 10 bases. The CDR3 DNA reads as TGTGCCAGCAGTTACTCCCCGAGGGAGAGCACAGATACGCAGTATTTT. It is translated as CASSYSPRESTDTQYF.

The chain carries TRBV20-1 and TRBJ1-5; 7 bases map to TRBD1. With 3 bases clipped from V and 5 bases from J, the junction kept 10 bases outside the gene matches. Germline V lookup: CDR1 DFQATT, CDR2 SNEGSKA (reference sequence). This CDR3 has 15 amino acids. CDR3 DNA sequence: TGCAGTGCTAGTACAGGGGCGGCTACGGATCAGCCCCAGCATTTT. This gives the protein CSASTGAATDQPQHF.